The sequence of this T cell receptor (beta chain) was determined in a study of early T cells in non-severe SARS-CoV-2 infection. Across the whole study: Sequencing of bulk RNA from unsorted whole blood was done, without chain pairing. Whole-study findings and limits: CD4 and private specificities were missed by VDJdb matching, which favored anti-spike CD8 responses.

Regarding this clonotype: Its cognate antigen is unknown.

The protocol attached unique molecular identifiers to individual cDNA molecules. Using its own MiXCR run on the 5' RACE reads, TCRdb lists one record per CDR3 protein. The sample comprises 55,000 to 75,000 distinct CDR3 sequences, roughly an eighth of which are singletons, and 1.3% rests with the top ten. The receptor was isolated from an adult who was a healthcare worker with PCR-confirmed SARS-CoV-2 infection or an uninfected control (not recorded which). The source material was whole blood.

CDR3 sequence reads: CASSESGGKNLYEQFF. The CDR3, as DNA: TGTGCCAGCAGTGAATCTGGCGGGAAAAACCTATATGAGCAGTTCTTC. This chain links TRBV25-1 with TRBJ2-1; D may be TRBD2 (6 bases). Trimming stripped 1 base from V and 8 bases from J, with 18 bases between. This CDR3 comprises 16 residues. The V gene's germline CDR1 is MGHDK and CDR2 SYGVNS.